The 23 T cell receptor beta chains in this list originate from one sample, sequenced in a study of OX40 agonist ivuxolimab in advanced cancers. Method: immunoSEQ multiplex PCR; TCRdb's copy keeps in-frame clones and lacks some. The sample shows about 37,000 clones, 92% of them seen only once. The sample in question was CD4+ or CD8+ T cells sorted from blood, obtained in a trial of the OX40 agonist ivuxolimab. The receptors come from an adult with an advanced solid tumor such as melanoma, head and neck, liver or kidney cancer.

Here the CDR3 reads CASSPRQRGYNEQFF. As DNA, the CDR3 is TGTGCCAGCAGTCCCCGCCAGCGGGGTTACAATGAGCAGTTCTTC. The rearrangement joins TRBV28 to TRBJ2-1, with TRBD2 identical over 7 bases. The trim removed 5 bases at V and 4 bases at J, leaving 8 bases unmatched. Germline V gene sequence: CDR1 MDHEN, CDR2 SYDVKM. The CDR3 is 15 residues long.

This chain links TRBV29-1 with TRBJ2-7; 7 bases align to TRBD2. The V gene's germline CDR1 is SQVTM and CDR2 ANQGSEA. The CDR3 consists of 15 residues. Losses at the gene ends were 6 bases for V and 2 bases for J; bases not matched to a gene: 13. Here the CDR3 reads CSVHLSGREPYEQYF. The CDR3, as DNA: TGCAGCGTCCACCTCTCTGGGAGGGAGCCCTACGAGCAGTACTTC.

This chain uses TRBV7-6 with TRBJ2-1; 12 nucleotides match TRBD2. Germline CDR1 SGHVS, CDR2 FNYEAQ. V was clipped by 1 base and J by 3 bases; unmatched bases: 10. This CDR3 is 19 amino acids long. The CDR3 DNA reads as TGTGCCAGCAGCTTAGTAACTCTAGCGGGAGGGCCGATCTACAATGAGCAGTTCTTC. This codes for CASSLVTLAGGPIYNEQFF.

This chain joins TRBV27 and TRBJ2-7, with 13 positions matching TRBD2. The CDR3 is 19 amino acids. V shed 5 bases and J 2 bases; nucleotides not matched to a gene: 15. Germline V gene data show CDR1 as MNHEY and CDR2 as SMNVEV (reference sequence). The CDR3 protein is CASSPNQLAGGPVPYEQYF. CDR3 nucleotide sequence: TGTGCCAGCAGTCCTAATCAACTAGCGGGAGGGCCAGTCCCCTACGAGCAGTACTTC.

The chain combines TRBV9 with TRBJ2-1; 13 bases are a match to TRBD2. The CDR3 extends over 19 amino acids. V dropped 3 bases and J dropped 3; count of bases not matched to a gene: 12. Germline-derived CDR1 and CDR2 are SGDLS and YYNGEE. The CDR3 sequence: CASSDPRSGTSGIYNEQFF. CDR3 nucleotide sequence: TGTGCCAGCAGCGACCCCAGGTCGGGGACTAGCGGGATCTACAATGAGCAGTTCTTC.

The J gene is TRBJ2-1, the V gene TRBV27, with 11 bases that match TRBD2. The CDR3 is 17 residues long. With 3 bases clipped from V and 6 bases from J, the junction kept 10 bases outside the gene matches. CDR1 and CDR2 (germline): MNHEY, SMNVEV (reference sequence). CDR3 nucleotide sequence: TGTGCCAGCAGTTTCTGGATAGCGGGAGGGCCGGGCAATGAGCAGTTCTTC. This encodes CASSFWIAGGPGNEQFF.

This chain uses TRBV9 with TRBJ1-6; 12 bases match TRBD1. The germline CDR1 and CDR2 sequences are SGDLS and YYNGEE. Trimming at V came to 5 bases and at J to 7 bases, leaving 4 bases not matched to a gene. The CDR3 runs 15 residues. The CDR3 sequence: CASSSGTGGNSPLHF. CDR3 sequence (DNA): TGTGCCAGCAGTTCCGGGACAGGGGGCAATTCACCCCTCCACTTT.

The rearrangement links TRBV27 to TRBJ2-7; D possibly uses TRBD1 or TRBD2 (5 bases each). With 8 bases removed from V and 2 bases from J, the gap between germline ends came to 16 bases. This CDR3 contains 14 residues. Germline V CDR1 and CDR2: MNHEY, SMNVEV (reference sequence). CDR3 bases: TGTGCCAGCCATGAGGGGAAAGGGCCCTACGAGCAGTACTTC. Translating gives CASHEGKGPYEQYF.

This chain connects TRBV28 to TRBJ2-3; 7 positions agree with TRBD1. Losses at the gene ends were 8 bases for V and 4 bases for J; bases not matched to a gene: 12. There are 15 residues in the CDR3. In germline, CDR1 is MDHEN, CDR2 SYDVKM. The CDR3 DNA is TGTGCCAGCGGAGAAGACAGGGAAATTGCAGATACGCAGTATTTT. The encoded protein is CASGEDREIADTQYF.

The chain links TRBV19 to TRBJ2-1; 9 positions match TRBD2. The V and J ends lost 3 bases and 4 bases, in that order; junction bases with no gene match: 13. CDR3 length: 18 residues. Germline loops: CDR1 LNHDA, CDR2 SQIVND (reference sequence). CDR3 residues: CASSIPSLAGEFYNEQFF. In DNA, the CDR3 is TGTGCCAGTAGTATTCCCTCACTAGCGGGCGAGTTTTACAATGAGCAGTTCTTC. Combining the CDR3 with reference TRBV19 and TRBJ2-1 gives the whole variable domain DGGITQSPKYLFRKEGQNVTLSCEQNLNHDAMYWYRQDPGQGLRLIYYSQIVNDFQKGDIAEGYSVSREKKESFPLTVTSAQKNPTAFYLCASSIPSLAGEFYNEQFFGPGTRLTVL.

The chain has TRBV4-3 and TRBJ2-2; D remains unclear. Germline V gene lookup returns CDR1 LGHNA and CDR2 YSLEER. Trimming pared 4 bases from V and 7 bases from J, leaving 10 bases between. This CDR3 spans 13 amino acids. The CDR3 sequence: CASSLLDIGELFF. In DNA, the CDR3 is TGCGCCAGCAGCCTCCTAGATATCGGGGAGCTGTTTTTT.

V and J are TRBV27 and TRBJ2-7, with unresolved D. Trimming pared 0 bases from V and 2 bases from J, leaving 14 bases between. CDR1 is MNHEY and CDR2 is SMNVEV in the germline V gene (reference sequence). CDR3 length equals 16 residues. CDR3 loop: CASSLSVQAEAYEQYF. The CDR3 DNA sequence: TGTGCCAGCAGTTTATCGGTCCAGGCTGAGGCCTACGAGCAGTACTTC.

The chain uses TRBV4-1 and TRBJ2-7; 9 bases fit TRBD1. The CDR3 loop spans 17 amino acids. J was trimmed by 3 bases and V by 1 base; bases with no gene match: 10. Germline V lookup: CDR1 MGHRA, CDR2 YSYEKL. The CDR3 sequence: CASSQVYLGQGDYEQYF. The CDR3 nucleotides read TGCGCCAGCAGCCAAGTTTACCTGGGACAGGGTGACTACGAGCAGTACTTC.

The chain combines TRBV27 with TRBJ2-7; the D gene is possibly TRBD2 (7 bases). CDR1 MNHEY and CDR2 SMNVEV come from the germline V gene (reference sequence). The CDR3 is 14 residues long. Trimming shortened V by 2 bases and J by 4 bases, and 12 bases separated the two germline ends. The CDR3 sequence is CASSLGRGGYEQYF. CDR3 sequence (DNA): TGTGCCAGCAGTTTAGGCAGGGGAGGGTACGAGCAGTACTTC.

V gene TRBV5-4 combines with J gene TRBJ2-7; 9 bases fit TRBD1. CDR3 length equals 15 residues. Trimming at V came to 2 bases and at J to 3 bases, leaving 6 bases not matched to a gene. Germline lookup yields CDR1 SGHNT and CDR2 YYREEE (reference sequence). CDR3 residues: CASSFSQGAYYEQYF. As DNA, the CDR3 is TGTGCCAGCAGCTTTTCACAGGGGGCCTACTACGAGCAGTACTTC.

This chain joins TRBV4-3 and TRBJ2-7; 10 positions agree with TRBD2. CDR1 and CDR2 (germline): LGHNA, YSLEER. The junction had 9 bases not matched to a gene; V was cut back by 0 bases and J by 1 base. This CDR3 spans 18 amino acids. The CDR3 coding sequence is TGCGCCAGCAGCCAAGATCACTTAGCGGGAGGCGGTTCCTACGAGCAGTACTTC. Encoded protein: CASSQDHLAGGGSYEQYF.

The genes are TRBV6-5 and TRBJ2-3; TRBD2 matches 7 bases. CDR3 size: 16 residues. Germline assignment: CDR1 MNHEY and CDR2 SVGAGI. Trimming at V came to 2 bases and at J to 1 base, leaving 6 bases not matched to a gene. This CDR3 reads CASSYRGRAGTDTQYF. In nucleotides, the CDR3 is TGTGCCAGCAGTTACAGAGGGAGGGCCGGCACAGATACGCAGTATTTT.

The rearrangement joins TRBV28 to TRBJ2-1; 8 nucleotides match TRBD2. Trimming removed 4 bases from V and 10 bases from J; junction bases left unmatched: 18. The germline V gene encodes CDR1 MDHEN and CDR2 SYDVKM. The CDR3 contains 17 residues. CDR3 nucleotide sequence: TGTGCCAGCAGTTCCCTCCTTGAGTCAGCGGGAGATGGCGAGCAGTTCTTC. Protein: CASSSLLESAGDGEQFF.

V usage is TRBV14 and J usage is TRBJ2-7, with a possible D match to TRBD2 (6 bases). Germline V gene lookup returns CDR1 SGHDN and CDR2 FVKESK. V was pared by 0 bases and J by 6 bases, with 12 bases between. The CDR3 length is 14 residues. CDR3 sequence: CASSQEPGRPEQYF. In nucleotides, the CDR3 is TGTGCCAGCAGCCAAGAACCTGGGAGGCCCGAGCAGTACTTC.

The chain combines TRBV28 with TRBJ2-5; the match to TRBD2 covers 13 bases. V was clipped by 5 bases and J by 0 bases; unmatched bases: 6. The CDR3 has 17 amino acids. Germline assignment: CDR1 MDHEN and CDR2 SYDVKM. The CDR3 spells CASSLTSGRTNQETQYF. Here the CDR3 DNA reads TGTGCCAGCAGTCTGACTAGCGGGAGGACAAACCAAGAGACCCAGTACTTC.

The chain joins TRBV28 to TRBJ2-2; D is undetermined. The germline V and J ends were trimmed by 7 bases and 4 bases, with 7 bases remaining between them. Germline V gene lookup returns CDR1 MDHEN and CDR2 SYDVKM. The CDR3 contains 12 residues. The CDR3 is CASKIPTGELFF. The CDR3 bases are TGTGCCAGCAAGATCCCCACCGGGGAGCTGTTTTTT.

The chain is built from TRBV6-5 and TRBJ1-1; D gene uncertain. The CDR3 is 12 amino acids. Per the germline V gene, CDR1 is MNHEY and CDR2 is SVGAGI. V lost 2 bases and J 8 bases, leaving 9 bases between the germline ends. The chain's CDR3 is CASSYDRTEAFF. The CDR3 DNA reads TGTGCCAGCAGTTACGATCGGACCGAAGCTTTCTTT.

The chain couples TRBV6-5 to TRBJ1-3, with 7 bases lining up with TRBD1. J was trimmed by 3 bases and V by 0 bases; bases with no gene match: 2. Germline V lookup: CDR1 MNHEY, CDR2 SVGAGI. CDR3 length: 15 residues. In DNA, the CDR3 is TGTGCCAGCAGTTACTCGGGACAGTTTGGAAACACCATATATTTT. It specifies CASSYSGQFGNTIYF.